Listed below are T cell receptor beta chains from one sample, sequenced in a study of cytomegalovirus exposure and HLA in healthy donors. Clones were sequenced by immunoSEQ multiplex PCR, and TCRdb holds only the in-frame ones, with some missing. The table has 65,000 to 80,000 clones, 78% seen once; the top ten hold over 7%. Sequencing was performed on PBMCs. All receptors derive from a woman aged 40 to 55 in good health and CMV-seropositive. Each CDR3 is given with its conserved first and last residue. The D gene is left open where the match is weak. Clone size is stated in some rows and not others, as once, few, many or a class when expanded.

CDR3 DNA	CDR3 protein	D gene	clone size	V gene	J gene
TGTGCCTGGACCCCCCCAGGGGTAATGAACACTGAAGCTTTCTTT	CAWTPPGVMNTEAFF	-	-	TRBV30	TRBJ1-1
TGTGCCAGCTCACCAGACGCGGGGGGGCAAGAGACCCAGTACTTC	CASSPDAGGQETQYF	TRBD2	once	TRBV18	TRBJ2-5
TGTGCCAGCAGCATGGCTCCGAATTCACCCCTCCACTTT	CASSMAPNSPLHF	-	-	TRBV5-4	TRBJ1-6
TGTGCCAGCTCAGCGGCAGGGGGAATAAACACTGAAGCTTTCTTT	CASSAAGGINTEAFF	TRBD1	-	TRBV18	TRBJ1-1
TGTGCCAGCTCACCTTCCCCGGCAGCGGCGGCTTTCTTT	CASSPSPAAAAFF	-	-	TRBV18	TRBJ1-1
TGTGCCAGCAGTGAAACGGGGGGCGCGGGTCAGCCCCAGCATTTT	CASSETGGAGQPQHF	-	-	TRBV25-1	TRBJ1-5
TGTGCCTGTATTGGACAGGGTGATTCACCCCTCCACTTT	CACIGQGDSPLHF	TRBD1	-	TRBV30	TRBJ1-6
TGTGCCAGCAGCAACTCCCGCAATCAGCCCCAGCATTTT	CASSNSRNQPQHF	-	-	TRBV7-2	TRBJ1-5
TGCGCCAGCAGCCAAGTATCTATAGGGGGAGTTCATGGCTACACCTTC	CASSQVSIGGVHGYTF	-	-	TRBV4-1	TRBJ1-2
TGTGCCAGCAGTGACGGTGGGGGGGGTAATGAGCAGTTCTTC	CASSDGGGGNEQFF	TRBD2	-	TRBV6-4	TRBJ2-1
TGTGCCATCAGCTCCGGGACTCCCTACGAGCAGTACTTC	CAISSGTPYEQYF	-	-	TRBV10-3	TRBJ2-7
TGTGCCAGCTCACCTGGGACATATGGCTACACCTTC	CASSPGTYGYTF	-	few	TRBV18	TRBJ1-2
TGCGCCAGCAGCTTGGGAGGGGGGACAGGGGGCGCGAACACTGAAGCTTTCTTT	CASSLGGGTGGANTEAFF	TRBD1	-	TRBV5-1	TRBJ1-1
TGTGCCAGGGGGCCCTACGAGCAGTACTTC	CARGPYEQYF	-	-	TRBV9	TRBJ2-7
TGCAGCGTGAGGGTTGGGGGGGGCGATGAGCAGTTCTTC	CSVRVGGGDEQFF	-	few	TRBV29-1	TRBJ2-1
TGTGCCAGCAGCTTAAACTACGGAGAGACCCAGTACTTC	CASSLNYGETQYF	-	-	TRBV7-3	TRBJ2-5
TGTGCCAGCAAACCGACAGTCAATTCACCCCTCCACTTT	CASKPTVNSPLHF	-	-	TRBV14	TRBJ1-6
TGTGCCAGCAGCCCGAGCAGCGGGGGGGAGGTCGGGGAGCTGTTTTTT	CASSPSSGGEVGELFF	TRBD2	-	TRBV5-4	TRBJ2-2
TGCGCCAGCAGCCTACGGGGGGACCACGGTATCGGGGAGCTGTTTTTT	CASSLRGDHGIGELFF	TRBD2	-	TRBV5-1	TRBJ2-2
TGTGCCAGCAGCTTTACTCGAACCGACTATGGCTACACCTTC	CASSFTRTDYGYTF	-	few	TRBV5-6	TRBJ1-2
TGCGCCAGCAGCCAAGCTTACCGACAGGACTACGAGCAGTACTTC	CASSQAYRQDYEQYF	-	-	TRBV4-3	TRBJ2-7
TGTGCCAGCAGCTTAGCATCTCAGGGGGAAGAGACCCAGTACTTC	CASSLASQGEETQYF	TRBD1	few	TRBV7-7	TRBJ2-5
TGTGCCACCAGCAGAGGAGAGGAGAGAACCAATGAGCAGTTCTTC	CATSRGEERTNEQFF	-	once	TRBV15	TRBJ2-1
TGTGCCAGCAGTATAAACCAAGAGACCCAGTACTTC	CASSINQETQYF	-	-	TRBV7-2	TRBJ2-5
TGTGCCAGCAGCAACGGACAGGCCTGGGAGCAGTACTTC	CASSNGQAWEQYF	TRBD1	-	TRBV27	TRBJ2-7
TGTGCCAGCAGTCGCACAAGTGGGGGGAACATTCAGTACTTC	CASSRTSGGNIQYF	-	few	TRBV28	TRBJ2-4
TGTGCCAGCAGTAGTCGGAGGAACTATGGCTACACCTTC	CASSSRRNYGYTF	-	-	TRBV27	TRBJ1-2
TGTGCCAGCAGCTTCGGGACAGGGGGCTCAATACCCCAGCATTTT	CASSFGTGGSIPQHF	TRBD1	medium-sized	TRBV5-5	TRBJ1-5
TGTGCCAGCAGCTTAATGACAGGGGAGAGAGAAAAACTGTTTTTT	CASSLMTGEREKLFF	TRBD1	-	TRBV7-2	TRBJ1-4
TGTGCCAGCAGCAAGACACTGAACACTGAAGCTTTCTTT	CASSKTLNTEAFF	-	-	TRBV14	TRBJ1-1
TGCGCCAGCAGCTTGGGTTCGGGGACTAATGAAAAACTGTTTTTT	CASSLGSGTNEKLFF	-	-	TRBV5-1	TRBJ1-4
TGTGCCAGCAGAGAAGGGGGAACTAATGAAAAACTGTTTTTT	CASREGGTNEKLFF	-	few	TRBV28	TRBJ1-4